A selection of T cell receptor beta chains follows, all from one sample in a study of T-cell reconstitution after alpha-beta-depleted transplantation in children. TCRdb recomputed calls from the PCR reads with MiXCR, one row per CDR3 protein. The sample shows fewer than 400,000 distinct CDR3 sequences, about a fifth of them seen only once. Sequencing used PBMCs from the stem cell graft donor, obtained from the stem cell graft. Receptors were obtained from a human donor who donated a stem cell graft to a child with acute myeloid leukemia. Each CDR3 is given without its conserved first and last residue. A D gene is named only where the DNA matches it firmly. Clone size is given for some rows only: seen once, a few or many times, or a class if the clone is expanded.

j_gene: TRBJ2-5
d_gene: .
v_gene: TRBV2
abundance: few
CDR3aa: ASSPGLETQY

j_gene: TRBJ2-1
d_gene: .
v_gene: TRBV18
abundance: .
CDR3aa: ASSPARETNEQF

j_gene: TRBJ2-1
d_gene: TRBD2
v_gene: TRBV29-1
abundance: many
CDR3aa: SVLGGLVYNEQF

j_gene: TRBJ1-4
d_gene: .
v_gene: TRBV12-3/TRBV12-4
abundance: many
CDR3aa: ASSLKQGMAEKLF

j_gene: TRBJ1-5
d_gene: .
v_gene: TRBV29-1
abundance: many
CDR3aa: SVRGRGSNQPQH

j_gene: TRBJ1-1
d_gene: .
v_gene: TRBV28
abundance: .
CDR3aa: ASSLLGEGSTEAF

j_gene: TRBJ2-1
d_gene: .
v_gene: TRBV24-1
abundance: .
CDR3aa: ATSDLAGSSQF

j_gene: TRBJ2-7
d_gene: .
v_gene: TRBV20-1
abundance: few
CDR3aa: SARDLSSYEQY

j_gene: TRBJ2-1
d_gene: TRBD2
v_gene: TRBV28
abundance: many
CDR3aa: ASILSLAGVNEQF

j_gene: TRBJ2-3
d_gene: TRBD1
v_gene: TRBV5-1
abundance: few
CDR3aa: ASSPWGDRGLGDTQY

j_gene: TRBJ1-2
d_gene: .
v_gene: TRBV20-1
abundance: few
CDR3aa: SARDLNNYGYT

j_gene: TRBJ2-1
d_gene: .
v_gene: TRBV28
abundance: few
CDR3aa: ASSSPPGLRF

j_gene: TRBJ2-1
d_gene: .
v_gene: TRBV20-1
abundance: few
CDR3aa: SARESLTGPYNEQF

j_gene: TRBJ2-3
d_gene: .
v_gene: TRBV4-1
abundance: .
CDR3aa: ASSQDRQGGTDTQY

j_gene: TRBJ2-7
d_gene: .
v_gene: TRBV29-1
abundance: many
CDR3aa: SVKQANEQY

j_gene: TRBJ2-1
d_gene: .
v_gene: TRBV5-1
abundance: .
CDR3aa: ASSLGGGRGEQF

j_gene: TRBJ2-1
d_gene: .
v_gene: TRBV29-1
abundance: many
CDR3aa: SVDPPQGLDEQF

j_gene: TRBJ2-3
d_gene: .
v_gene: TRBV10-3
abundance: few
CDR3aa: AISERRDTDTQY

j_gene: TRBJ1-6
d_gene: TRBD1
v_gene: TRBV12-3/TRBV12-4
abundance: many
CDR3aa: ASSGQGLNSPLH

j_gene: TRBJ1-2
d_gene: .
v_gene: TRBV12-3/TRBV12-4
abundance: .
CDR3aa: ASSYNRAPYGYT

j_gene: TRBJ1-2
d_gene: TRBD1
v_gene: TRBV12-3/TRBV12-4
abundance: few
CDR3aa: ASSPNSGTVGYT

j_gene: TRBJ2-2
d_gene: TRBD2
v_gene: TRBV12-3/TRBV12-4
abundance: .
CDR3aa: ASSPLNPRTSGRAGELF

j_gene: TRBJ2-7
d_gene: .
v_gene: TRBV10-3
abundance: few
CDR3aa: AISESSGSSYEQY

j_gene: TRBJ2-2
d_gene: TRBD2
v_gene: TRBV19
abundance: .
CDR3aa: ASTTTSGRAGELF

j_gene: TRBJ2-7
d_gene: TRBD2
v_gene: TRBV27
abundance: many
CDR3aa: ASSLSSGVSYEQY

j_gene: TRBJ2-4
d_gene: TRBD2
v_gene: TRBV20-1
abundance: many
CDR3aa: SVMGGKVNIQY

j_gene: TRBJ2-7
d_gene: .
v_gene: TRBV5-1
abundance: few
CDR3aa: ASSLVGAGTYEQY

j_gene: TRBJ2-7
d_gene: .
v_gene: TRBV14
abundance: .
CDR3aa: ASSQGRGWYEQY

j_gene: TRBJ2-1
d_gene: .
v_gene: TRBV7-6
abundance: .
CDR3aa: ASSLQAYNEQF

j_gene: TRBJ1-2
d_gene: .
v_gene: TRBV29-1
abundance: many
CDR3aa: SVERGDTYGYT

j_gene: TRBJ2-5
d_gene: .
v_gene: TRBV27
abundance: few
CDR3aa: ASSTPDLRGGETQY

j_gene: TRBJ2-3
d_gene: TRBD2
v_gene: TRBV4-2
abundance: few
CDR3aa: ASAGTSQLSTDTQY

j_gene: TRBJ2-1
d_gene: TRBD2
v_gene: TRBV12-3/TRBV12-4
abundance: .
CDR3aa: ASRGLAGRRSYDEQF

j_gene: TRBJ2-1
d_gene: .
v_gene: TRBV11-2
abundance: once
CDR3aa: ASSLDLAGPYNEQF

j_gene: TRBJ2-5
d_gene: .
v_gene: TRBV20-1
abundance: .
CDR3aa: SASVVGSQQETQY

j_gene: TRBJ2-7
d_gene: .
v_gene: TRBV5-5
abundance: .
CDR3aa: ASSSRHVWYEQY

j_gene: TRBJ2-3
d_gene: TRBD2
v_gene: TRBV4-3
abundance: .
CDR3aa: ASSQDQGGSFVVDTQY

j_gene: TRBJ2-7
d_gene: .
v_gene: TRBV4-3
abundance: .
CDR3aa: ASSHGQNEQY

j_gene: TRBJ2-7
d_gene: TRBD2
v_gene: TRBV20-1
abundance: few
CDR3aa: STSGIEFRGDEQY

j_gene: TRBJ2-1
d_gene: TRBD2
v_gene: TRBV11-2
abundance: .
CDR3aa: ASSLDLPLAGLYNEQF

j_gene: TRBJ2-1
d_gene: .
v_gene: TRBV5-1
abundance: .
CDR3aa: ASSLGGSVVNEQF

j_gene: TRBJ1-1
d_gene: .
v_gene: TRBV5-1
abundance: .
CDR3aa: ASSRRTEGWPTEAF

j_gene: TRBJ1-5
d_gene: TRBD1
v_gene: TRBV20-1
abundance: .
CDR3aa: SANRDRAHQPQH

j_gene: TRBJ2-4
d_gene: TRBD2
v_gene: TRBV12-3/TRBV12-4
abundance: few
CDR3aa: ASSLQAGAGGNIQY

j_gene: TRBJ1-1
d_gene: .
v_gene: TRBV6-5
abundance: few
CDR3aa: ASSYSGFLPEAF

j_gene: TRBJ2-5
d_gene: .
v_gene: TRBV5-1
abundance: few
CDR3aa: ASSPGQGIETQY

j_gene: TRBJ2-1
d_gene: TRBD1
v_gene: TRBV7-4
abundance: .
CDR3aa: AISLTGGSYNEQF

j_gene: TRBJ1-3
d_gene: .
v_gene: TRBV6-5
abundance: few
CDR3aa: ASSYSTGPGNTIY

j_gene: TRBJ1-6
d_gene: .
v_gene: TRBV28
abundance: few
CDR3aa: ASNTGLSANSPLH

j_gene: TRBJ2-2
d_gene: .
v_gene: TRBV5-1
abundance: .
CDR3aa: ASSLAGPTGELF

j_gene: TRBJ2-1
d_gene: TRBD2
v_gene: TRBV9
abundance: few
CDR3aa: ASSAVAGAYNEQF

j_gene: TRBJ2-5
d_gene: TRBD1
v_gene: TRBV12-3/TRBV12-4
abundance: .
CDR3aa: ASSLTGGVGEETQY